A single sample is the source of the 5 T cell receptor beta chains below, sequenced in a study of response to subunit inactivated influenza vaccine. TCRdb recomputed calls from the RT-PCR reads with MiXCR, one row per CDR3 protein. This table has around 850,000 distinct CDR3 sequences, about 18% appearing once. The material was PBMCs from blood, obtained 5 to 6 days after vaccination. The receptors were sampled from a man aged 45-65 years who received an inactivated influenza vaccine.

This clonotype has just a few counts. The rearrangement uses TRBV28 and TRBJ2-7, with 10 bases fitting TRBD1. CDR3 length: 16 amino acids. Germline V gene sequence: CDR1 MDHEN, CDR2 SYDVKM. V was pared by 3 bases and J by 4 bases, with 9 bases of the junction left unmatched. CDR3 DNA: TGTGCCAGCAGTTTCGACCGGGACAGGGGAAGATACGAGCAGTACTTC. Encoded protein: CASSFDRDRGRYEQYF. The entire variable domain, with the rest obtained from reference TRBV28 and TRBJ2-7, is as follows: DVKVTQSSRYLVKRTGEKVFLECVQDMDHENMFWYRQDPGLGLRLIYFSYDVKMKEKGDIPEGYSVSREKKERFSLILESASTNQTSMYLCASSFDRDRGRYEQYFGPGTRLTVT.

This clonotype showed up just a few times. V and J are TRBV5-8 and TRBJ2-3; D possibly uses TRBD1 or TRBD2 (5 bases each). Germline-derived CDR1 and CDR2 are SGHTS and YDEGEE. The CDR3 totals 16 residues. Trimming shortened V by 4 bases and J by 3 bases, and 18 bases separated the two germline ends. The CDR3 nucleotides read TGTGCCAGCAGCCATCGGGACCGTGCGGGTACAGATACGCAGTATTTT. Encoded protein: CASSHRDRAGTDTQYF.

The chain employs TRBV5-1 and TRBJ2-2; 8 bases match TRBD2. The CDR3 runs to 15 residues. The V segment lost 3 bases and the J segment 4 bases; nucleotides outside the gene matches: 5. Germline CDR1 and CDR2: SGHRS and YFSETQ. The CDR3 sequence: CASSSSGSITGELFF. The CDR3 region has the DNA TGCGCCAGCAGCTCGAGCGGGAGTATCACCGGGGAGCTGTTTTTT.

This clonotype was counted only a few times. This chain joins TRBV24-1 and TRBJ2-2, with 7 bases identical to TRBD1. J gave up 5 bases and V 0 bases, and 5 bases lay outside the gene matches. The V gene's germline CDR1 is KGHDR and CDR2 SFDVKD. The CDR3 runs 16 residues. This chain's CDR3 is CATSDLPVQGTGELFF. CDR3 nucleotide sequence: TGTGCCACCAGTGATTTGCCGGTACAGGGGACCGGGGAGCTGTTTTTT.

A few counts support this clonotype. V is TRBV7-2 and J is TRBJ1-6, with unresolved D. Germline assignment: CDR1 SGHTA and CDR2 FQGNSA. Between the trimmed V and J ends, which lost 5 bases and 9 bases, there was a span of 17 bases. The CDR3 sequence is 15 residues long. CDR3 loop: CASSPSFWLSSPLHF. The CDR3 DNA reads TGTGCCAGCAGCCCTAGCTTCTGGCTAAGTTCACCCCTCCACTTT.